This entry concerns a single T cell receptor beta chain. The antigen is not known. The entry originates in a study of T cell clonotyping in hematopoietic cell transplantation. Study conclusions and caveats: After transplant, recipient diversity fell while pathologically expanded clonotypes grew through day 180.

Time point given: recipient sample about 28 days before transplant, after cytoreduction. Using immunoSEQ multiplex PCR, the repertoire was profiled, and TCRdb retains in-frame clones only, with some absent. The data contain about 20,000 clones, 86% of them singletons. CDR3 length: 14 amino acids. Trimming shortened V by 4 bases and J by 4 bases, and 13 bases separated the two germline ends. CDR1 is MNHEY, CDR2 SMNVEV, per germline (reference sequence). The V call is TRBV27, the J call TRBJ1-1; D gene unclear. The receptor's source is a man in his fifties or sixties with acute myeloid leukemia. Some clones in this sample may be carry-over from other donors' samples. The sequences come from peripheral blood mononuclear cells, collected before stem cell transplant. The CDR3: CASSYRTYGTEAFF. The CDR3 nucleotides read TGTGCCAGCAGTTATCGCACATATGGCACTGAAGCTTTCTTT.